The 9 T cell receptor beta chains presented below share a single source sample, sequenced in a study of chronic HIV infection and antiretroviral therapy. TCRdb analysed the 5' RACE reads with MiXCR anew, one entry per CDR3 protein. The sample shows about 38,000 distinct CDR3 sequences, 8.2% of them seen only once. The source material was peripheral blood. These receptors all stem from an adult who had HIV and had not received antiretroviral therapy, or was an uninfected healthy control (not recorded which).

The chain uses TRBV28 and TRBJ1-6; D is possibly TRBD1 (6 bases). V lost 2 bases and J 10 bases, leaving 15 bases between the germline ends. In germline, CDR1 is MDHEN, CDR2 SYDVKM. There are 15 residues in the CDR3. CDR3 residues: CASSLGQGKGSPLHF. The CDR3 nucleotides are TGTGCCAGCAGTTTAGGGCAGGGGAAGGGATCACCCCTCCACTTT. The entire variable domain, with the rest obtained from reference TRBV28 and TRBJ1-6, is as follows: DVKVTQSSRYLVKRTGEKVFLECVQDMDHENMFWYRQDPGLGLRLIYFSYDVKMKEKGDIPEGYSVSREKKERFSLILESASTNQTSMYLCASSLGQGKGSPLHFGNGTRLTVT.

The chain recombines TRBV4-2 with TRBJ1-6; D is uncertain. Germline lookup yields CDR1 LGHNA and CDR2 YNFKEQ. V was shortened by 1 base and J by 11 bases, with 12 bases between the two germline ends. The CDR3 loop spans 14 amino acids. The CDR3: CASSQAETSPPLHF. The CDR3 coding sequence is TGTGCCAGCAGCCAAGCTGAGACATCACCACCCCTCCACTTT.

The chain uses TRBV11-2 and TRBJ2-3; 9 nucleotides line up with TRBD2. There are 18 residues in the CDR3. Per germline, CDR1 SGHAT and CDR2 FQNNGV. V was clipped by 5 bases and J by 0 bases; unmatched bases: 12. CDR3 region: CASSLQREDYYSTDTQYF. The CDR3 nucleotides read TGTGCCAGCAGCCTACAGCGGGAGGACTACTATAGCACAGATACGCAGTATTTT. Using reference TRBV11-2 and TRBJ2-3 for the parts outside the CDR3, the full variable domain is EAGVAQSPRYKIIEKRQSVAFWCNPISGHATLYWYQQILGQGPKLLIQFQNNGVVDDSQLPKDRFSAERLKGVDSTLKIQPAKLEDSAVYLCASSLQREDYYSTDTQYFGPGTRLTVL.

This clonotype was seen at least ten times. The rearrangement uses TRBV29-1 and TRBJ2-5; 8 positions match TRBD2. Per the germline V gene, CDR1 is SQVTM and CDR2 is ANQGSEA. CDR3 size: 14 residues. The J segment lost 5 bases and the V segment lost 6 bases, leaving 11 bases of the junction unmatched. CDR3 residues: CSVVPGLGGETQYF. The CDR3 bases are TGCAGCGTCGTACCGGGACTAGGCGGGGAGACCCAGTACTTC.

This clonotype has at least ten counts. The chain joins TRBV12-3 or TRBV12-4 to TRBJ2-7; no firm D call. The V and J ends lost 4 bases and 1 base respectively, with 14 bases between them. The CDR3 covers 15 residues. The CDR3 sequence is CASSSLAAGSYEQYF. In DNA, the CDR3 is TGTGCCAGCAGTTCTCTGGCGGCAGGTTCCTACGAGCAGTACTTC.

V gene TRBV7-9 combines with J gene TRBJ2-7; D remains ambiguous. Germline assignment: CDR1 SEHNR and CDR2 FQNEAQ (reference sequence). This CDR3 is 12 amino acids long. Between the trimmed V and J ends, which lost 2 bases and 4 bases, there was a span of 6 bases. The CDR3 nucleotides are TGTGCCAGCAGCTTAAGCACTTACGAGCAGTACTTC. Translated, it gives CASSLSTYEQYF. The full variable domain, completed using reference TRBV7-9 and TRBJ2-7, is DTGVSQNPRHKITKRGQNVTFRCDPISEHNRLYWYRQTLGQGPEFLTYFQNEAQLEKSRLLSDRFSAERPKGSFSTLEIQRTEQGDSAMYLCASSLSTYEQYFGPGTRLTVT.

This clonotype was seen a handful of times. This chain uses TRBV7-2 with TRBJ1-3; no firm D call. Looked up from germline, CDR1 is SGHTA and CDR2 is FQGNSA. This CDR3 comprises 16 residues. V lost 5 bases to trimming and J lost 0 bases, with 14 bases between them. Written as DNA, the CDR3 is TGTGCCAGCAGCGTACGACGGCCGAGCTCTGGAAACACCATATATTTT. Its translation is CASSVRRPSSGNTIYF.

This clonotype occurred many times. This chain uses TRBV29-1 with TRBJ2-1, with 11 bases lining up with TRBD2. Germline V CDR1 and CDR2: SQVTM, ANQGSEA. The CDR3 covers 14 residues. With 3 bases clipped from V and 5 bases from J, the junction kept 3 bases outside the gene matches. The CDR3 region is CSVDSGRVDNEQFF. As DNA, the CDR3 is TGCAGCGTTGATAGCGGGAGGGTGGACAATGAGCAGTTCTTC.

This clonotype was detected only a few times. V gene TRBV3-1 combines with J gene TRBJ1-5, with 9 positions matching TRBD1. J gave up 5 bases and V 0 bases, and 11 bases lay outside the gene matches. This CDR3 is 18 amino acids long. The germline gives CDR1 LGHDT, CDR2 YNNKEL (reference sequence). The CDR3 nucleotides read TGTGCCAGCAGCCAAGAGTTCCCGGGACAGGGATGGGATCAGCCCCAGCATTTT. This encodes CASSQEFPGQGWDQPQHF.